The 10 T cell receptor beta chains presented below share a single source sample, sequenced in a study of blood T cell repertoires in COVID-19. Repertoires were generated with immunoSEQ multiplex PCR, while TCRdb's copy carries only in-frame clones and drops some. The sample lists around 68,000 clones; roughly 87% were seen once. The sample taken for sequencing was peripheral blood. These receptors were obtained from a woman aged 45-59 years with acute or convalescent COVID-19.

The rearrangement links TRBV4-3 to TRBJ2-2, with a tentative D call TRBD1 (6 bases). The V and J ends lost 1 base and 7 bases respectively, with 7 bases between them. CDR3 length: 13 amino acids. Per the germline V gene, CDR1 is LGHNA and CDR2 is YSLEER. This chain's CDR3 is CASSQVRGGELFF. The CDR3 bases are TGCGCCAGCAGCCAAGTCAGGGGCGGGGAGCTGTTTTTT.

The V gene is TRBV5-6, the J gene TRBJ2-7; 8 positions match TRBD2. CDR1 is SGHDT and CDR2 is YYEEEE in the germline V gene. The J segment lost 2 bases and the V segment lost 0 bases, leaving 10 bases of the junction unmatched. CDR3 length: 17 residues. The CDR3 coding sequence is TGTGCCAGCAGCTTGGACCCGGGGGGGTCTTCCGCCTACGAGCAGTACTTC. The encoded protein is CASSLDPGGSSAYEQYF.

The chain uses TRBV12-3 or TRBV12-4 and TRBJ2-7; D not certain. V dropped 3 bases and J dropped 6 bases, with 9 bases sitting between them. CDR3 length: 12 residues. The DNA of the CDR3 is TGTGCCAGCAGTTTCCTGGGCCTCGAGCAGTACTTC. Amino acid sequence: CASSFLGLEQYF.

The J gene is TRBJ2-7, the V gene TRBV6-4; 9 nucleotides agree with TRBD2. After removal of 11 bases from V and 0 bases from J, the junction contained 5 bases not matched to a gene. Germline assignment: CDR1 MRHNA and CDR2 SNTAGT. The CDR3 has 13 amino acids. CDR3 loop: CADGGRASYEQYF. CDR3 sequence (DNA): TGTGCCGATGGCGGGAGGGCCTCCTACGAGCAGTACTTC.

This clone was observed a single time. J is TRBJ2-1 and V is TRBV3-1 (or the pseudogene TRBV3-2); 8 nucleotides line up with TRBD2. V trimming: 2 bases; J trimming: 5 bases; junction bases outside the gene matches: 2. The length of the CDR3 is 14 residues. Per the germline V gene, CDR1 is LGHDT and CDR2 is YNNKEL (reference sequence). CDR3 protein: CASSQTGGNNEQFF. The CDR3 DNA reads TGTGCCAGCAGCCAAACGGGGGGGAACAATGAGCAGTTCTTC.

The chain recombines TRBV2 with TRBJ1-4; no clear D gene. Trimming shortened V by 6 bases and J by 3 bases, and 5 bases separated the two germline ends. Germline CDR1 is SNHLY and CDR2 is FYNNEI. The CDR3 contains 12 residues. The CDR3 sequence: CASRSSNEKLFF. CDR3 nucleotide sequence: TGTGCCAGCAGGTCGTCTAATGAAAAACTGTTTTTT.

This chain uses TRBV2 with TRBJ1-1, with a possible D match to TRBD1 (6 bases). V was trimmed by 6 bases and J by 1 base, leaving 9 bases between them. The germline CDR1 and CDR2 sequences are SNHLY and FYNNEI. This CDR3 has 13 residues. CDR3 DNA: TGTGCCAGCAGGGAGACAGGGAACACTGAAGCTTTCTTT. Translated: CASRETGNTEAFF.

The chain has TRBV12-3 or TRBV12-4 and TRBJ1-2, with D uncertain. This CDR3 is built from 11 residues. V lost 5 bases and J 6 bases, leaving 7 bases between the germline ends. The DNA for the CDR3 is TGTGCCAGCAGTCGCGCCCATGGCTACACCTTC. This codes for CASSRAHGYTF.

This chain uses TRBV5-6 with TRBJ2-7; 10 nucleotides align to TRBD1. This CDR3 is built from 13 residues. Germline V gene sequence: CDR1 SGHDT, CDR2 YYEEEE. The V segment lost 0 bases and the J segment 13 bases; nucleotides outside the gene matches: 7. The CDR3 reads CASSLGQGASDYF. The CDR3 bases are TGTGCCAGCAGCTTGGGACAGGGGGCGTCAGATTACTTC.

The V and J genes are TRBV13 and TRBJ2-2, with a possible D match to TRBD1 (5 bases). The germline gives CDR1 PRHDT, CDR2 FYEKMQ (reference sequence). Trimming cost V 5 bases and J 5 bases, with 21 bases left between them. The CDR3 extends over 17 amino acids. Written as DNA, the CDR3 is TGTGCCAGCAGCGTAGCCGGGTATCAGGGCCCGACCGGGGAGCTGTTTTTT. Amino acid sequence: CASSVAGYQGPTGELFF.